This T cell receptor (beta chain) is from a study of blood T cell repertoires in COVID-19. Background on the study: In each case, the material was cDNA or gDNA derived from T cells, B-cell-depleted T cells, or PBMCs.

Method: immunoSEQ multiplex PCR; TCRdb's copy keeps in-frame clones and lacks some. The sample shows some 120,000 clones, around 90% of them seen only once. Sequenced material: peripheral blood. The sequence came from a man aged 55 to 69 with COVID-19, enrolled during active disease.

The CDR3 DNA follows: TGTGCCAGCAGCCTACTTGGACACCACCTCCAAAATGAAAAACTGTTTTTT. This codes for CASSLLGHHLQNEKLFF. The V and J genes are TRBV14 and TRBJ1-4; D might be TRBD1 (5 bases). The CDR3 sequence is 17 residues long. CDR1 is SGHDN, CDR2 FVKESK, per germline. V lost 4 bases and J lost 5, with 20 bases in between.